This T cell receptor beta chain was identified during a study of T cell changes during pregnancy in multiple sclerosis. Here immunoSEQ multiplex PCR was the method, and the copy in TCRdb shows in-frame clones only, minus some. This table holds nearly 110,000 clones, roughly nine tenths found once. Germline V CDR1 and CDR2: MDHEN, SYDVKM. V was trimmed by 3 bases and J by 4 bases, leaving 9 bases between them. The CDR3 loop spans 13 amino acids. The source material was peripheral blood, sampled before pregnancy. This receptor was obtained from a female donor with multiple sclerosis, enrolled in a pregnancy study. This sequence joins TRBV28 and TRBJ2-5, with TRBD2 as a possible D gene (6 bases). CDR3 amino acids: CASSLEGAETQYF. Here the CDR3 DNA reads TGTGCCAGCAGTTTGGAGGGCGCAGAGACCCAGTACTTC.